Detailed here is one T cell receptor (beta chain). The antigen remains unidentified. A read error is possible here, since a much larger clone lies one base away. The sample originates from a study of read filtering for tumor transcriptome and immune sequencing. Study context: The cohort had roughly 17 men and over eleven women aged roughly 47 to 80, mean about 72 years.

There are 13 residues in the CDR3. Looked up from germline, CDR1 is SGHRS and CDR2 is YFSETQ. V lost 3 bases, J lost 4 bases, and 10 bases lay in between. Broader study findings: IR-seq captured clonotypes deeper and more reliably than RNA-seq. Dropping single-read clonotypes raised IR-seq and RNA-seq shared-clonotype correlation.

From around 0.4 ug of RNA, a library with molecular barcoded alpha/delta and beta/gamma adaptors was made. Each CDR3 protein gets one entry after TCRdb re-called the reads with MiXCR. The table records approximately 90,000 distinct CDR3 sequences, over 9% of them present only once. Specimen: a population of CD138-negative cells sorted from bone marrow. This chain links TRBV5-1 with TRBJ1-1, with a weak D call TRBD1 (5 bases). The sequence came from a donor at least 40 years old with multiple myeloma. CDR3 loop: CASSSRGSTEAFF. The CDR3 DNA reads TGCGCCAGCAGCTCCCGGGGGAGCACTGAAGCTTTCTTT.